This T cell receptor (beta chain) was found in a study of PD-1 blockade in classical Hodgkin lymphoma. The germline V gene has CDR1 SQVTM and CDR2 ANQGSEA. This CDR3 region has 15 residues. J gave up 2 bases and V 2 bases, and 5 bases lay outside the gene matches. Notes on this clone: The antigen remains undetermined.

Study outcomes and limitations: Baseline TCR diversity was reportedly lower in newly diagnosed patients than in healthy donors. It was reported as lower still in relapsed/refractory patients.

Patients all relapsed after autologous stem cell transplantation, and there was variation in brentuximab vedotin exposure. Some clones are missing from TCRdb's copy, which holds only in-frame ones; the method was immunoSEQ multiplex PCR. Here the sample spans 55,000 to 75,000 clones, 70% to 75% being singletons. The sample was peripheral blood mononuclear cells (PBMCs), taken before the second cycle of nivolumab. This clonotype originated in a human donor with classical Hodgkin lymphoma. J is TRBJ2-1 and V is TRBV29-1; TRBD2 aligns across 8 bases. CDR3 in amino acids: CSVEIQREPYNEQFF. CDR3 bases: TGCAGCGTTGAAATCCAGCGGGAGCCCTACAATGAGCAGTTCTTC.